This T cell receptor (beta chain) was retrieved from a study of T-cell reconstitution after alpha-beta-depleted transplantation in children. Germline V gene lookup returns CDR1 KGHDR and CDR2 SFDVKD. V was trimmed by 3 bases and J by 6 bases, leaving 13 bases between them. The CDR3 has 14 amino acids. This sample's TCRbeta library carried unique molecular identifier barcodes. One entry per CDR3 protein, called by TCRdb with MiXCR from the PCR reads. Seen here are about 600,000 distinct CDR3 sequences, approximately 10% observed once, and the top ten hold less than 4.5%. This clonotype was sampled from a human donor who donated a stem cell graft to a child with acute myeloid leukemia. The chain links TRBV24-1 to TRBJ1-1, with a weak D call TRBD1 (5 bases). The sequences come from PBMCs from the stem cell graft donor, collected from the stem cell graft. The CDR3: CATSDSGGFAEAFF. DNA of the CDR3: TGTGCCACCAGTGATAGTGGGGGGTTCGCTGAAGCTTTCTTT.